The 8 T cell receptor beta chains in this list originate from one sample, sequenced in a study of Ad26.COV2.S vaccination and SARS-CoV-2 variants. Only in-frame clones appear in the TCRdb table, and some are missing; sequencing was by immunoSEQ multiplex PCR. The table shows about 100,000 clones, with around 80% occurring only once. The source was peripheral blood, collected after recovery from COVID-19. The receptors originated from a human donor who had recovered from COVID-19.

The chain carries TRBV15 and TRBJ1-4; D possibly corresponds to TRBD1 (6 bases). The CDR3 totals 15 residues. The V gene lost 1 base and the J gene lost 5 bases, with 11 bases spanning the gap. Germline assignment: CDR1 LNHNV and CDR2 YYDKDF (reference sequence). CDR3 in DNA: TGTGCCACCAGCAGAGTTGGGGGGCTGAATGAAAAACTGTTTTTT. Translation: CATSRVGGLNEKLFF.

The V call is TRBV2, the J call TRBJ2-5; 7 bases line up with TRBD2. CDR1 and CDR2 (germline): SNHLY, FYNNEI. V was clipped by 4 bases and J by 0 bases; unmatched bases: 11. This CDR3 comprises 17 residues. CDR3 in DNA: TGTGCCAGCAGTGTCGGGAGCGGGGCGGGGTACCAAGAGACCCAGTACTTC. The encoded protein is CASSVGSGAGYQETQYF.

V gene TRBV7-3 combines with J gene TRBJ2-5; TRBD2 is a possible D gene (6 bases). Trimming left V 5 bases short and J 5 bases short, with 18 bases between. The CDR3 contains 15 residues. CDR1 is SGHTA, CDR2 FQGTGA, per germline. The DNA of the CDR3 is TGTGCCAGCAGCGCCTCGGGAGACCCTGGGGAGACCCAGTACTTC. Amino acids: CASSASGDPGETQYF.

This rearrangement joins TRBV5-4 to TRBJ1-6; maybe TRBD1 (6 bases). V gave up 2 bases and J gave up 11 bases, with 17 bases separating them. CDR1 and CDR2 from the germline V gene are SGHNT and YYREEE (reference sequence). This CDR3 has 15 residues. CDR3 residues: CASSFASRGAAPLHF. CDR3 coding DNA: TGTGCCAGCAGCTTCGCGTCCAGGGGCGCGGCACCCCTCCACTTT.

The V gene is TRBV6-1, the J gene TRBJ1-5; D is ambiguous. The CDR3 extends over 17 amino acids. In germline, CDR1 is MNHNS, CDR2 SASEGT. Trimming shortened V by 1 base and J by 4 bases, and 17 bases separated the two germline ends. CDR3 sequence reads: CASSEGLPDVWNQPQHF. For the CDR3, the DNA is TGTGCCAGCAGTGAAGGCCTCCCGGACGTTTGGAATCAGCCCCAGCATTTT.

The DNA of the CDR3 is TGTGCCAGCAGCCTCTGGCGATCAGATACGCAGTATTTT. Translating it yields CASSLWRSDTQYF. This rearrangement joins TRBV5-6 to TRBJ2-3; D is unresolved. In germline, CDR1 is SGHDT, CDR2 YYEEEE. V gave up 4 bases and J gave up 4 bases, with 10 bases separating them. The CDR3 spans 13 residues.

This clone is a singleton in its sample. The V and J genes are TRBV30 and TRBJ1-2, with D unclear. The germline CDR1 and CDR2 sequences are GTSNPN and SVGIG (reference sequence). CDR3 length: 11 amino acids. Trimming stripped 3 bases from V and 5 bases from J, with 7 bases between. The CDR3 coding sequence is TGTGCCTGGAGGGCAGCTTATGGCTACACCTTC. As protein: CAWRAAYGYTF.

This clone was seen a handful of times. The rearrangement links TRBV20-1 to TRBJ1-2, with D perhaps TRBD1 (6 bases). CDR1 is DFQATT, CDR2 SNEGSKA, per germline (reference sequence). V was clipped by 4 bases and J by 8 bases, with 11 bases between them. This CDR3 is built from 11 residues. For the CDR3, the DNA is TGCAGTGCTAAATCAGGGGTAGGCTACACCTTC. As protein: CSAKSGVGYTF.